Shown below are 7 T cell receptor beta chains from a single sample sequenced in a study of Ad26.COV2.S vaccination and SARS-CoV-2 variants. Treatment defined: some 20 received Ad26.COV2.S at low or high dose, single or two shots; 5 received placebo; per-sample allocation not given. Each sample was drawn 63 days after the first injection (of vaccine or placebo). The method was immunoSEQ multiplex PCR; TCRdb's version includes in-frame clones alone and lacks a portion of them. The sample holds 510,000 or so clones, roughly nine tenths seen once. Sequenced here: peripheral blood, sampled in a trial of Ad26.COV2.S vaccine versus placebo. These receptors all come from a person aged 18-60 years who received the Ad26.COV2.S COVID-19 vaccine or a placebo.

The chain joins TRBV2 to TRBJ1-6; perhaps TRBD1 as D (5 bases). Germline values: CDR1 SNHLY, CDR2 FYNNEI. V was cut by 8 bases and J by 9 bases, with 23 bases left in between. This CDR3 is built from 16 residues. CDR3 region: CASSGGGKRVGSPLHF. In nucleotides, the CDR3 is TGTGCCAGCTCCGGGGGGGGAAAAAGGGTCGGTTCACCCCTCCACTTT.

This clone was detected only once. The chain couples TRBV29-1 to TRBJ1-1; D remains ambiguous. There are 12 residues in the CDR3. V lost 7 bases, J lost 2 bases, and 11 bases lay in between. From germline, CDR1 is SQVTM and CDR2 ANQGSEA. The CDR3 spells CSAPARNTEAFF. DNA for the CDR3: TGCAGCGCCCCAGCGAGAAACACTGAAGCTTTCTTT.

This sequence joins TRBV27 and TRBJ2-4, with 8 bases identical to TRBD2. This CDR3 region has 18 residues. Trimming removed 8 bases from V and 3 bases from J; junction bases left unmatched: 18. The V gene's germline CDR1 is MNHEY and CDR2 SMNVEV (reference sequence). CDR3 in amino acids: CASLPLSGSGYGKNIQYF. CDR3 DNA: TGTGCCAGCCTACCCCTAAGCGGGAGTGGGTATGGCAAAAACATTCAGTACTTC.

This chain joins TRBV18 and TRBJ1-4; D unclear. This CDR3 comprises 15 residues. The V gene lost 3 bases and the J gene lost 8 bases, with 16 bases spanning the gap. In germline, CDR1 is KGHSH, CDR2 LQKENI. The CDR3 here is CASSPLGGRREKLFF. The CDR3 DNA follows: TGTGCCAGCTCACCTCTCGGAGGGCGGAGGGAAAAACTGTTTTTT.

The chain joins TRBV5-6 to TRBJ2-1; D is perhaps TRBD2 (5 bases). The V and J ends lost 0 bases and 4 bases respectively, with 17 bases between them. The CDR3 length is 17 residues. Per the germline V gene, CDR1 is SGHDT and CDR2 is YYEEEE. The CDR3 region has the DNA TGTGCCAGCAGCTTGGGAGGGCCGAGCTCGATATACAATGAGCAGTTCTTC. Its protein is CASSLGGPSSIYNEQFF.

The genes are TRBV7-2 and TRBJ1-1, with D unresolved. Looked up from germline, CDR1 is SGHTA and CDR2 is FQGNSA. Trimming stripped 4 bases from V and 1 base from J, with 13 bases between. This CDR3 has 15 amino acids. CDR3 in amino acids: CASSSSGVTNTEAFF. The CDR3 DNA is TGTGCCAGCAGCTCAAGTGGGGTCACGAACACTGAAGCTTTCTTT.

The gene calls are TRBV30 and TRBJ2-1, with 7 bases lining up with TRBD2. J was trimmed by 10 bases and V by 0 bases; bases with no gene match: 6. The CDR3 totals 13 residues. Looked up from germline, CDR1 is GTSNPN and CDR2 is SVGIG (reference sequence). CDR3 DNA: TGTGCCTGGAGTGTGCTGGGAGGGAAAGAGCAGTTCTTC. The encoded protein is CAWSVLGGKEQFF. The full variable domain, with the rest looked up from reference TRBV30 and TRBJ2-1, is SQTIHQWPATLVQPVGSPLSLECTVEGTSNPNLYWYRQAAGRGLQLLFYSVGIGQISSEVPQNLSASRPQDRQFILSSKKLLLSDSGFYLCAWSVLGGKEQFFGPGTRLTVL.